These 24 T cell receptor beta chains were all obtained from the same sample, sequenced in a study of cytomegalovirus exposure and HLA in healthy donors. PCR used 60 Vbeta primers and 13 Jbeta primers. The data were produced by immunoSEQ multiplex PCR, yet TCRdb's version contains in-frame clones alone and is incomplete. The sample has about 160,000 clones, about 65% seen once. Material for sequencing was PBMCs. The receptors here all came from a woman aged 25-40 years in good health and CMV-seronegative.

This rearrangement joins TRBV11-1 to TRBJ2-7; possible D gene TRBD2, 5 bases. Germline V CDR1 and CDR2: SGHAT, FQDESV (reference sequence). This CDR3 spans 13 amino acids. Trimming shortened V by 2 bases and J by 2 bases, and 7 bases separated the two germline ends. CDR3 bases: TGTGCCAGCAGCTTAAGCGGCACCTACGAGCAGTACTTC. Its translation: CASSLSGTYEQYF.

The chain uses TRBV7-6 and TRBJ2-3; D is possibly TRBD2 (6 bases). The CDR3 spans 16 residues. Germline V CDR1 and CDR2: SGHVS, FNYEAQ. V lost 5 bases to trimming and J lost 4 bases, with 19 bases between them. This CDR3 is CASSRTRGDTADTQYF. CDR3 DNA sequence: TGTGCCAGCAGCCGTACGCGGGGAGACACCGCAGATACGCAGTATTTT.

The chain links TRBV27 to TRBJ2-2; 8 bases align to TRBD1. Germline V gives CDR1 MNHEY, CDR2 SMNVEV (reference sequence). CDR3 length: 15 amino acids. Trimming cost V 7 bases and J 3 bases; bases outside gene matches: 7. The CDR3 DNA follows: TGTGCCAGCACCTTACAGGGGGTAGACACCGGGGAGCTGTTTTTT. It specifies CASTLQGVDTGELFF.

The gene calls are TRBV5-6 and TRBJ2-1; TRBD1 is a possible D gene (5 bases). CDR3 size: 14 residues. Trimming pared 1 base from V and 3 bases from J, leaving 8 bases between. The V gene's germline CDR1 is SGHDT and CDR2 YYEEEE. The DNA of the CDR3 is TGTGCCAGCAGCTTGATTCAGGGCTACAATGAGCAGTTCTTC. Its protein is CASSLIQGYNEQFF.

The rearrangement joins TRBV15 to TRBJ1-1; the D is unclear. The CDR3 has 15 residues. CDR1 and CDR2 from the germline V gene are LNHNV and YYDKDF (reference sequence). With 0 bases removed from V and 4 bases from J, the gap between germline ends came to 12 bases. The CDR3 spells CATSRDREVGTEAFF. In DNA form, the CDR3 reads TGTGCCACCAGCAGAGATCGGGAGGTCGGCACTGAAGCTTTCTTT.

The rearrangement uses TRBV15 and TRBJ1-1; tentatively, D is TRBD1 (5 bases). This CDR3 contains 15 residues. CDR1 and CDR2 from the germline V gene are LNHNV and YYDKDF (reference sequence). V dropped 3 bases and J dropped 3 bases, with 14 bases sitting between them. CDR3 sequence (DNA): TGTGCCACCAGCAGCTTCTCCAGGGTATACACTGAAGCTTTCTTT. Translated, it gives CATSSFSRVYTEAFF.

This chain links TRBV29-1 with TRBJ2-3, with 7 bases lining up with TRBD1. Trimming took 1 base from V and 6 from J; bases not matched to a gene: 7. The CDR3 runs to 14 residues. CDR1 SQVTM and CDR2 ANQGSEA come from the germline V gene. The CDR3 nucleotides are TGCAGCGTTGAAGGCGGCACAGGGGTGGATACGCAGTATTTT. Protein product: CSVEGGTGVDTQYF.

The J gene is TRBJ1-2, the V gene TRBV28; TRBD1 might be the D (6 bases). Germline lookup yields CDR1 MDHEN and CDR2 SYDVKM. This CDR3 is built from 13 residues. Trimming left V 6 bases short and J 6 bases short, with 14 bases between. The CDR3: CASRTQGIHGYTF. The CDR3 DNA sequence: TGTGCCAGCAGAACACAGGGAATCCATGGCTACACCTTC.

The chain uses TRBV7-9 and TRBJ2-7, with 7 bases that match TRBD1. Germline V gene sequence: CDR1 SEHNR, CDR2 FQNEAQ (reference sequence). V lost 5 bases and J lost 7; bases outside the gene matches: 17. This CDR3 is built from 16 residues. The CDR3: CASSINPGTEPREQYF. The CDR3 coding sequence is TGTGCCAGCAGCATAAACCCCGGGACAGAGCCTCGGGAGCAGTACTTC.

The gene calls are TRBV28 and TRBJ2-1; D might be TRBD2 (6 bases). The V gene lost 6 bases and the J gene lost 8 bases, with 11 bases spanning the gap. Germline CDR1 and CDR2: MDHEN and SYDVKM. CDR3 length: 12 amino acids. In DNA form, the CDR3 reads TGTGCCAGCAGCTGGGGGGTCGATGAGCAGTTCTTC. It specifies CASSWGVDEQFF.

The genes are TRBV7-9 and TRBJ1-4; 11 bases align to TRBD1. CDR3 length: 16 amino acids. V lost 3 bases, J lost 5 bases, and 5 bases stayed unmatched. Germline assignment: CDR1 SEHNR and CDR2 FQNEAQ (reference sequence). CDR3: CASSLGQGVWNEKLFF. In DNA form, the CDR3 reads TGTGCCAGCAGCTTGGGACAGGGGGTGTGGAATGAAAAACTGTTTTTT.

The V call is TRBV15, the J call TRBJ1-3; TRBD1 is a possible D gene (6 bases). Trimming removed 0 bases at V and 3 bases at J, with 12 bases between. This CDR3 is 16 amino acids long. Germline V gives CDR1 LNHNV, CDR2 YYDKDF (reference sequence). CDR3 DNA sequence: TGTGCCACCAGCAGAGATAAAGGACAGCTTGGAAACACCATATATTTT. As protein: CATSRDKGQLGNTIYF.

The chain carries TRBV5-1 and TRBJ1-1, with D possibly TRBD1 on 6 matching bases. Trimming left V 5 bases short and J 3 bases short, with 8 bases between. Germline CDR1 SGHRS, CDR2 YFSETQ. CDR3 length equals 12 residues. This CDR3 is CASRGTHTEAFF. CDR3 in DNA: TGCGCCAGCAGGGGGACACACACTGAAGCTTTCTTT.

The chain employs TRBV29-1 and TRBJ2-2; 8 positions match TRBD1. CDR1 and CDR2 (germline): SQVTM, ANQGSEA. After removal of 6 bases from V and 3 bases from J, the junction contained 9 bases not matched to a gene. The CDR3 is made up of 15 amino acids. CDR3 in DNA: TGCAGCGTCTCCCTGACAGGGGTCTACACCGGGGAGCTGTTTTTT. This gives the protein CSVSLTGVYTGELFF.

This rearrangement joins TRBV5-6 to TRBJ2-3, with 11 bases that match TRBD1. After removal of 2 bases from V and 6 bases from J, the junction contained 11 bases not matched to a gene. This CDR3 contains 17 residues. Germline V gene lookup returns CDR1 SGHDT and CDR2 YYEEEE. The CDR3 nucleotides are TGTGCCAGCAGCTTTTCAGGACAGGGGGCGTGGGGGGATACGCAGTATTTT. Its protein product is CASSFSGQGAWGDTQYF.

This clone was seen a few times. The rearrangement uses TRBV7-9 and TRBJ1-6, with D possibly being TRBD1 (5 bases). Germline V lookup: CDR1 SEHNR, CDR2 FQNEAQ (reference sequence). The CDR3 extends over 17 amino acids. Trimming removed 5 bases from V and 0 bases from J, with 14 bases in between. CDR3 region: CASSRLGASSYNSPLHF. The DNA of the CDR3 is TGTGCCAGCAGCCGTCTAGGGGCCAGCTCCTATAATTCACCCCTCCACTTT. The full variable domain, its missing parts supplied by reference TRBV7-9 and TRBJ1-6, is DTGVSQNPRHKITKRGQNVTFRCDPISEHNRLYWYRQTLGQGPEFLTYFQNEAQLEKSRLLSDRFSAERPKGSFSTLEIQRTEQGDSAMYLCASSRLGASSYNSPLHFGNGTRLTVT.

This clone was counted between two and nine times. The chain links TRBV6-6 to TRBJ1-1; the D is unclear. Germline CDR1 reads MNHNY; CDR2 reads SVGAGI (reference sequence). The CDR3 runs to 10 residues. Between the trimmed V and J ends, which lost 4 bases and 8 bases, there was a span of 5 bases. CDR3 loop: CASSSREAFF. Written as DNA, the CDR3 is TGTGCCAGCAGTTCGCGGGAAGCTTTCTTT.

This clone was detected a few times. This chain joins TRBV9 and TRBJ2-3; D might be TRBD2 (6 bases). Per germline, CDR1 SGDLS and CDR2 YYNGEE. The CDR3 runs 14 residues. V was cut by 3 bases and J by 2 bases, with 10 bases left in between. The CDR3 DNA is TGTGCCAGCAGCGCAAGGGACTCCACAGATACGCAGTATTTT. This codes for CASSARDSTDTQYF.

The chain joins TRBV19 to TRBJ2-5; D remains unclear. The germline V gene has CDR1 LNHDA and CDR2 SQIVND (reference sequence). This CDR3 contains 14 residues. The V end lost 3 bases, the J end lost 5 bases, and 13 bases lay between the germline ends. CDR3 bases: TGTGCCAGTAGTATTTTGGGTGCGCGGGAGACCCAGTACTTC. Encoded protein: CASSILGARETQYF. The variable domain in full, completed from reference TRBV19 and TRBJ2-5, reads DGGITQSPKYLFRKEGQNVTLSCEQNLNHDAMYWYRQDPGQGLRLIYYSQIVNDFQKGDIAEGYSVSREKKESFPLTVTSAQKNPTAFYLCASSILGARETQYFGPGTRLLVL.

In this sample, this clone turned up a few times. The rearrangement links TRBV5-6 to TRBJ2-7; D perhaps matches TRBD1 (5 bases). V was clipped by 1 base and J by 4 bases, with 21 bases between them. The germline gives CDR1 SGHDT, CDR2 YYEEEE. The CDR3 is 17 residues long. CDR3 amino acids: CASSLRSPTSQGYEQYF. In nucleotides, the CDR3 is TGTGCCAGCAGCTTGAGGTCCCCAACCAGTCAGGGATACGAGCAGTACTTC.

The V call is TRBV6-1, the J call TRBJ2-1, with unresolved D. The germline V and J ends were trimmed by 8 bases and 3 bases, with 8 bases remaining between them. CDR3 length: 12 amino acids. Germline lookup yields CDR1 MNHNS and CDR2 SASEGT. The CDR3 bases are TGTGCCAGCGTTCCTAACTACAATGAGCAGTTCTTC. Amino acids: CASVPNYNEQFF.

The chain employs TRBV6-6 and TRBJ2-7; D not resolved. Per the germline V gene, CDR1 is MNHNY and CDR2 is SVGAGI (reference sequence). Trimming shortened V by 2 bases and J by 4 bases, and 6 bases separated the two germline ends. The CDR3 length is 12 residues. The CDR3 bases are TGTGCCAGCAGTTACGGGCTTTACGAGCAGTACTTC. Translating gives CASSYGLYEQYF.

The chain recombines TRBV11-2 with TRBJ2-7; D might be TRBD1 (6 bases). Trimming pared 1 base from V and 6 bases from J, leaving 19 bases between. Germline V gene lookup returns CDR1 SGHAT and CDR2 FQNNGV. The CDR3 has 16 residues. The CDR3 bases are TGTGCCAGCAGCTTAGGATACAGGGCCTTGACTGCCGAGCAGTACTTC. Encoded protein: CASSLGYRALTAEQYF. The full variable domain, rest sourced from reference TRBV11-2 and TRBJ2-7, is EAGVAQSPRYKIIEKRQSVAFWCNPISGHATLYWYQQILGQGPKLLIQFQNNGVVDDSQLPKDRFSAERLKGVDSTLKIQPAKLEDSAVYLCASSLGYRALTAEQYFGPGTRLTVT.

This clone was seen more than once but under ten times. CDR3 protein: CASSLVNQGNDDYTF. The CDR3 DNA reads TGTGCCAGCAGCTTGGTTAACCAGGGGAATGACGACTACACCTTC. This chain links TRBV5-4 with TRBJ1-2, with D perhaps TRBD1 (6 bases). Germline V gene lookup returns CDR1 SGHNT and CDR2 YYREEE (reference sequence). V lost 0 bases and J lost 10, with 19 bases in between. The CDR3 extends over 15 amino acids.